Included here is one TCR beta chain sequence, with context. What it binds is unknown. Primers for the PCR totalled 60 Vbeta and 13 Jbeta. Original processing notes: There were about 88 million unique TCR beta chains by a later count, and some 10 million of them were shared. Assay: immunoSEQ multiplex PCR; the TCRdb copy retains only in-frame clones and omits some. Clone size and V and J calls were adopted from that table, with D and trimming inferred from the DNA. The sample includes a few hundred thousand clones, around 83% of them seen just once. The data derive from a study of cytomegalovirus exposure and HLA in healthy donors. The study's findings and limits: The authors later found most CMV-associated TCR beta chains appeared HLA-restricted. Researchers counted over 150 TCR beta chains as cytomegalovirus-associated.

V lost 5 bases and J 4 bases, leaving 11 bases between the germline ends. The CDR3 sequence is 13 residues long. Germline values: CDR1 SGHVS, CDR2 FQNEAQ. This sequence joins TRBV7-8 and TRBJ1-1; D ambiguous. The sample taken for sequencing was PBMCs. This clonotype was sampled from a girl aged 10-17 years in good health and CMV-seronegative. Here the CDR3 DNA reads TGTGCCAGCAGCCACCTCGAGGTCACTGAAGCTTTCTTT. It is translated as CASSHLEVTEAFF.